This T cell receptor (beta chain) was identified during a study of vaccination effects on CD4 cells after COVID-19. The CDR3 sequence is 15 residues long. Trimming removed 5 bases from V and 5 bases from J; junction bases left unmatched: 8. Germline CDR1 and CDR2: LGHNT and FRNRAP. As concerns this clone: Its antigen is currently unknown.

Sequencing used immunoSEQ multiplex PCR; TCRdb keeps in-frame clones, though not all of them. Here the sample spans 50,000 to 70,000 clones, 65% to 80% being singletons. When around 9 days of culture had elapsed, CD4+ T cells were isolated. As their vaccination, participants received two doses of either BNT162b2 or mRNA-1273. This chain connects TRBV12-5 to TRBJ2-5, with TRBD1 matching over 10 bases. The sequence derives from a human donor who received a COVID-19 vaccine. The specimen comprised CD4+ T cells from PBMCs cultured without peptide, sampled after COVID-19 vaccination. For the CDR3, the DNA is TGTGCTAGTGGTCTCGGGACAGGGGAGAGGGAGACCCAGTACTTC. It is translated as CASGLGTGERETQYF.